The rows below give T cell receptor beta chains drawn from one sample of a study of T-cell reconstitution after alpha-beta-depleted transplantation in children. TCRdb fed the PCR reads into MiXCR, producing one record per CDR3 protein. The table records around 960,000 distinct CDR3 sequences, about 29% of them present only once. The input for sequencing was PBMCs, mostly from graft donor cells, taken 360 days after TCRalphabeta/CD19-depleted stem cell transplant. These receptors were collected from a boy in the first two years of life who had a stem cell transplant for SCID, so the T cells may come from the graft donor. The CDR3 runs from the conserved cysteine through the conserved F or W. Fields, in order: clone size, J gene, V gene, D gene, CDR3 protein, CDR3 DNA. The D gene is left open where the match is weak. Some rows have no size entry. The others give once, few or many, or a class for an expanded clone.

abundance: NA
j_gene: TRBJ2-7
v_gene: TRBV20-1
d_gene: NA
CDR3aa: CSARDVGEQYF
CDR3nt: TGCAGTGCTAGAGATGTTGGCGAGCAGTACTTC

abundance: once
j_gene: TRBJ1-2
v_gene: TRBV12-3/TRBV12-4
d_gene: TRBD1
CDR3aa: CASSPGTGWGYTF
CDR3nt: TGTGCCAGCAGTCCCGGGACAGGCTGGGGCTACACCTTC

abundance: NA
j_gene: TRBJ2-2
v_gene: TRBV9
d_gene: NA
CDR3aa: CASSVGRGSTGELFF
CDR3nt: TGTGCCAGCAGCGTAGGGAGGGGATCGACCGGGGAGCTGTTTTTT

abundance: NA
j_gene: TRBJ2-7
v_gene: TRBV2
d_gene: TRBD2
CDR3aa: CASSARGGQGYEQYF
CDR3nt: TGTGCCAGCAGTGCTCGGGGGGGGCAGGGGTACGAGCAGTACTTC

abundance: NA
j_gene: TRBJ2-7
v_gene: TRBV7-3
d_gene: NA
CDR3aa: CASSPWPHF
CDR3nt: TGTGCCAGCAGCCCCTGGCCGCACTTC

abundance: NA
j_gene: TRBJ2-7
v_gene: TRBV5-1
d_gene: TRBD2
CDR3aa: CASSLVTSGEQYF
CDR3nt: TGCGCCAGCAGCTTGGTTACTAGCGGTGAGCAGTACTTC

abundance: NA
j_gene: TRBJ1-5
v_gene: TRBV4-1
d_gene: NA
CDR3aa: CASSPFGGADSNQPQHF
CDR3nt: TGCGCCAGCAGCCCCTTCGGCGGGGCGGATAGCAATCAGCCCCAGCATTTT

abundance: few
j_gene: TRBJ1-5
v_gene: TRBV27
d_gene: NA
CDR3aa: CASSLHYKTGGEGNQPQHF
CDR3nt: TGTGCCAGCAGTCTTCACTATAAAACGGGCGGCGAGGGCAATCAGCCCCAGCATTTT

abundance: NA
j_gene: TRBJ1-2
v_gene: TRBV12-3/TRBV12-4
d_gene: NA
CDR3aa: CASRDRISYGYTF
CDR3nt: TGTGCCAGCAGAGACAGGATTAGCTATGGCTACACCTTC

abundance: NA
j_gene: TRBJ2-2
v_gene: TRBV15
d_gene: NA
CDR3aa: CATSREHGELFF
CDR3nt: TGTGCCACCAGCAGAGAACACGGGGAGCTGTTTTTT

abundance: NA
j_gene: TRBJ2-3
v_gene: TRBV2
d_gene: NA
CDR3aa: CASNGGVHTDTQYF
CDR3nt: TGTGCCAGCAACGGCGGGGTCCACACAGATACGCAGTATTTT

abundance: few
j_gene: TRBJ2-5
v_gene: TRBV5-1
d_gene: NA
CDR3aa: CASSLALAAGETQYF
CDR3nt: TGCGCCAGCAGCTTGGCTTTGGCGGCCGGAGAGACCCAGTACTTC

abundance: few
j_gene: TRBJ1-1
v_gene: TRBV27
d_gene: NA
CDR3aa: CASSVYRESAEAFF
CDR3nt: TGTGCCAGCAGTGTTTACAGGGAATCGGCTGAAGCTTTCTTT

abundance: few
j_gene: TRBJ2-2
v_gene: TRBV4-2
d_gene: TRBD2
CDR3aa: CASSQEAGANTGELFF
CDR3nt: TGTGCCAGCAGCCAAGAAGCGGGGGCGAACACCGGGGAGCTGTTTTTT

abundance: few
j_gene: TRBJ2-2
v_gene: TRBV6-5
d_gene: NA
CDR3aa: CASSYATGELFF
CDR3nt: TGTGCCAGCAGTTACGCCACCGGGGAGCTGTTTTTT

abundance: NA
j_gene: TRBJ2-1
v_gene: TRBV3-1
d_gene: TRBD2
CDR3aa: CASSQDPRTSGGGSPFF
CDR3nt: TGTGCCAGCAGCCAAGACCCACGGACTAGCGGGGGAGGTAGTCCGTTCTTC

abundance: few
j_gene: TRBJ2-2
v_gene: TRBV12-3/TRBV12-4
d_gene: NA
CDR3aa: CASRSGLQTGELFF
CDR3nt: TGTGCCAGCAGGTCGGGACTCCAAACCGGGGAGCTGTTTTTT

abundance: few
j_gene: TRBJ2-1
v_gene: TRBV5-1
d_gene: TRBD1
CDR3aa: CASSLGRGQDSLYNEQFF
CDR3nt: TGCGCCAGCAGCTTGGGCAGGGGGCAAGATTCTCTCTACAATGAGCAGTTCTTC

abundance: NA
j_gene: TRBJ1-1
v_gene: TRBV12-3/TRBV12-4
d_gene: TRBD1
CDR3aa: CASSFSDRQAFF
CDR3nt: TGTGCCAGCAGTTTTTCGGACAGGCAAGCTTTCTTT